A selection of T cell receptor beta chains follows, all from one sample in a study of blood T cell repertoires in COVID-19. The repertoire was sequenced with immunoSEQ multiplex PCR; TCRdb's copy has only in-frame clones and lacks some. The sample has approximately 140,000 clones, 70% to 90% seen once. Sequencing used peripheral blood. The receptors derive from a woman aged 55-69 years with acute or convalescent COVID-19. Both conserved end residues are part of each CDR3. D genes are given only for firm matches. Where a row states a size, it is once, few, many or the class of an expanded clone; other rows omit it.

>TRBV3-1/TRBV3-2|.|TRBJ1-1|.
TGTGCCAGCGGGTTGGCGGGAAGGGCCACTGAAGCTTTCTTT
CASGLAGRATEAFF
>TRBV11-2|.|TRBJ1-3|.
TGTGCCAGCAGCTTAGCTGGGAGCGACACCATATATTTT
CASSLAGSDTIYF
>TRBV28|.|TRBJ1-1|.
TGTGCCAGCAGTCCCCCTTCGGGGAGTGAACCTGAAGCTTTCTTT
CASSPPSGSEPEAFF
>TRBV7-8|.|TRBJ2-5|.
TGTGCCAGCAGCTTGGACAGACAAGAGACCCAGTACTTC
CASSLDRQETQYF
>TRBV7-2|TRBD2|TRBJ2-3|once
TGTGCCAGCAGCCCTCGATTAGGAGCGGGGGGCACAGATACGCAGTATTTT
CASSPRLGAGGTDTQYF
>TRBV28|TRBD1|TRBJ1-2|.
TGTGCCAGCAGTTTGGACAGGTTTGACTATGGCTACACCTTC
CASSLDRFDYGYTF
>TRBV19|TRBD1|TRBJ2-7|.
TGTGCCAGTAGTATATCCTCCGGGACAGGCCCCTACGAGCAGTACTTC
CASSISSGTGPYEQYF
>TRBV12-3/TRBV12-4|.|TRBJ2-2|once
TGTGCCAGCCACGACAGGTACACCGGGGAGCTGTTTTTT
CASHDRYTGELFF
>TRBV19|.|TRBJ2-1|.
TGTGCCAGTAGTGTTGCAGTCCAGCGATGGGAGCAGTTCTTC
CASSVAVQRWEQFF
>TRBV2|TRBD2|TRBJ2-5|.
TGTGCCAGCAGTGAACGGACTAGCGGGGTTCAGGAGACCCAGTACTTC
CASSERTSGVQETQYF
>TRBV7-3|TRBD1|TRBJ2-1|.
TGTGCCAGCAGCGCGCTGACAGGGGACAGTGAGCAGTTCTTC
CASSALTGDSEQFF
>TRBV18|.|TRBJ1-1|.
TGTGCCAGCTCTCAGGGGAGCCAGAACACTGAAGCTTTCTTT
CASSQGSQNTEAFF
>TRBV7-3|TRBD1|TRBJ2-5|.
TGTGCCAGCAGCTTCAACCCAGGGGGCCAAGAGACCCAGTACTTC
CASSFNPGGQETQYF
>TRBV19|TRBD1|TRBJ2-7|.
TGTGCCAGTAGTCTCCGACAGGGGTACGAGCAGTACTTC
CASSLRQGYEQYF
>TRBV9|.|TRBJ1-4|.
TGTGCCAGCAGCGTAGCGTCAGATAATGAAAAACTGTTTTTT
CASSVASDNEKLFF
>TRBV5-1|TRBD1|TRBJ1-2|.
TGCGCCAGCAGCTTGACAGGGGCCTCGAATGGCTACACCTTC
CASSLTGASNGYTF
>TRBV18|.|TRBJ1-1|.
TGTGCCAGCTCATCGGACAGTACGCAGAACACTGAAGCTTTCTTT
CASSSDSTQNTEAFF